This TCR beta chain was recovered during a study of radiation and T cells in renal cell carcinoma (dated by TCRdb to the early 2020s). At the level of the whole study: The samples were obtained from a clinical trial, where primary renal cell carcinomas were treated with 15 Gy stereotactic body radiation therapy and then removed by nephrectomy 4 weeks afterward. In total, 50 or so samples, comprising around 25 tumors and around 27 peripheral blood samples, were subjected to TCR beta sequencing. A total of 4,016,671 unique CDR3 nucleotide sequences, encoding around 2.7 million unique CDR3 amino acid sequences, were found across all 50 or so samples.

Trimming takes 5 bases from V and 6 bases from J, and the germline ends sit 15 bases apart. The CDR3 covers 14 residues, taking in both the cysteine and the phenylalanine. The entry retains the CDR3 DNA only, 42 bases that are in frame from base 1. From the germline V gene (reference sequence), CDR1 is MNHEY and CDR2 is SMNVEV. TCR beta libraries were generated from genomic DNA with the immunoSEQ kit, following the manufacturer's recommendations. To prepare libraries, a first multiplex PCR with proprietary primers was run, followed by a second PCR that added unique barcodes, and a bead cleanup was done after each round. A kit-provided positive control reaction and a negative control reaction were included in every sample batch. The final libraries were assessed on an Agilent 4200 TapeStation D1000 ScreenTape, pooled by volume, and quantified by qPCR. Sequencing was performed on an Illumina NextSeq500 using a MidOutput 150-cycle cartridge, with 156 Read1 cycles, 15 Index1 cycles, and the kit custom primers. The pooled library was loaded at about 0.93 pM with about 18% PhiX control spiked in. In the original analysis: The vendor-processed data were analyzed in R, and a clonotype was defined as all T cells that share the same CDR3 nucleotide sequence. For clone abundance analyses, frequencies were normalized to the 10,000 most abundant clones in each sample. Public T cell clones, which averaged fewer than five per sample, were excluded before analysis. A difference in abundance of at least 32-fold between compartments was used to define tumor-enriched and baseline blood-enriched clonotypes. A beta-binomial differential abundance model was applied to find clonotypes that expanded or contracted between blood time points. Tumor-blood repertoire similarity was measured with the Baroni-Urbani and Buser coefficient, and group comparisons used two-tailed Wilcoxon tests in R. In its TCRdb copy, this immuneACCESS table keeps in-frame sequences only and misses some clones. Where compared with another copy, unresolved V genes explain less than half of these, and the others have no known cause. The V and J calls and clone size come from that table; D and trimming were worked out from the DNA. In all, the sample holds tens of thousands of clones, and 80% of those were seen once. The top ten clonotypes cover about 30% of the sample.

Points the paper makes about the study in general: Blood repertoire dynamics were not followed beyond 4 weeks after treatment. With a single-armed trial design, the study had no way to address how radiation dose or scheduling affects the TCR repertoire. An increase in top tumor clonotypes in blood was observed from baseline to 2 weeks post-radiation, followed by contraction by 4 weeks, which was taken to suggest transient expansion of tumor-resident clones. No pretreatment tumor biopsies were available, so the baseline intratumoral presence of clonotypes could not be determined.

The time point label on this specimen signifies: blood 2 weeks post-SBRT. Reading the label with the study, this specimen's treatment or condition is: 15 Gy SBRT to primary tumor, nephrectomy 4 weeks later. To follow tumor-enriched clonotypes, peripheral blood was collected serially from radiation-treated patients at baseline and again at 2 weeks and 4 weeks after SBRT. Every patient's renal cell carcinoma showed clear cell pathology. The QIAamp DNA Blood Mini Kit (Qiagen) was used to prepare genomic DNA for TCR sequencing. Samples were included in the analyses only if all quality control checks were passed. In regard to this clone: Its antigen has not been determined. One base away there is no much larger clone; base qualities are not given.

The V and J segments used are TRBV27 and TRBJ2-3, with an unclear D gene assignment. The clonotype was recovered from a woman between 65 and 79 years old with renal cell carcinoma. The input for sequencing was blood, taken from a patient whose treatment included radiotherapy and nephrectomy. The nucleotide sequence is TGTGCCAGCAGTCCCCTCGACCACGGTGATACGCAGTATTTT. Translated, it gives CASSPLDHGDTQYF.